These 5 T cell receptor beta chains were all obtained from the same sample, sequenced in a study of cytomegalovirus exposure and HLA in healthy donors. PCR was performed using 60 Vbeta and 13 Jbeta primers. Only in-frame clones appear in the TCRdb table, and some are missing; sequencing was by immunoSEQ multiplex PCR. Seen here are hundreds of thousands of clones, 76% observed once, and the top ten hold 0.6% to 0.7%. The sequenced material came from PBMCs. All receptors come from a man aged 18 to 29 in good health and CMV-seronegative.

The genes are TRBV11-2 and TRBJ2-1; possible D gene TRBD2, 5 bases. Germline CDR1 SGHAT, CDR2 FQNNGV. V lost 5 bases, J lost 0 bases, and 20 bases lay in between. The CDR3 contains 18 residues. This chain's CDR3 is CASSPGIATWSSYNEQFF. The CDR3 bases are TGTGCCAGCAGCCCCGGTATAGCGACGTGGAGCTCCTACAATGAGCAGTTCTTC.

This clone was detected only a few times. This chain connects TRBV27 to TRBJ2-1; TRBD2 matches 7 bases. This CDR3 has 24 amino acids. The junction had 34 bases not matched to a gene; V was cut back by 2 bases and J by 6 bases. The V gene's germline CDR1 is MNHEY and CDR2 SMNVEV (reference sequence). CDR3 protein: CASSLRKLPGLSGIEVFLGNEQFF. CDR3 coding DNA: TGTGCCAGCAGTTTACGAAAACTTCCGGGACTGAGCGGGATAGAGGTATTTTTGGGCAATGAGCAGTTCTTC.

Regarding this clone: This same CDR3 is encoded by further DNA sequences in the sample. The V call is TRBV12-5, the J call TRBJ2-5; 9 bases agree with TRBD1. The CDR3 extends over 15 amino acids. Per germline, CDR1 LGHNT and CDR2 FRNRAP. V lost 5 bases, J lost 4 bases, and 8 bases stayed unmatched. CDR3 bases: TGTGCTAGTGGTGTGACAGGGGGTTCAGCAGAGACCCAGTACTTC. Protein sequence: CASGVTGGSAETQYF.

The chain combines TRBV27 with TRBJ1-3; weak D call: TRBD1 (5 bases). From germline, CDR1 is MNHEY and CDR2 SMNVEV (reference sequence). This CDR3 spans 16 amino acids. The V and J ends lost 2 bases and 3 bases respectively, with 14 bases between them. The CDR3 sequence: CASSLSWGLGGNTIYF. The CDR3 DNA reads as TGTGCCAGCAGTTTAAGCTGGGGCCTTGGTGGAAACACCATATATTTT.

The rearrangement uses TRBV5-4 and TRBJ2-1; 14 bases agree with TRBD2. V was pared by 3 bases and J by 7 bases, with 3 bases of the junction left unmatched. Germline CDR1 and CDR2: SGHNT and YYREEE (reference sequence). This CDR3 spans 15 amino acids. The CDR3 DNA is TGTGCCAGCAGCTCCGGGACTAGCGGGAGAAATGAGCAGTTCTTC. Amino acid sequence: CASSSGTSGRNEQFF.